The clone carrying this T cell receptor beta chain has a single count. The antigen remains undetermined. The germline CDR1 and CDR2 sequences are DFQATT and SNEGSKA (reference sequence). V lost 0 bases to trimming and J lost 3 bases; unmatched junction nucleotides: 15. CDR3 size: 18 residues. The authors sequenced patients whose flow cytometry had shown CD8+CD57+ cell expansion. Investigators profiled TCR beta VDJ and CDR3 from genomic DNA template. Using its own MiXCR run on the reads, TCRdb lists one record per CDR3 protein. The sample includes some 120,000 distinct CDR3 sequences, approximately 40% of them seen just once. The data belong to a study of CD8+CD57+ T cells in acquired aplastic anemia. At the level of the study: Sorted CD4+ and CD8+ cells gave a mean 3.2 ug DNA, range roughly 0.18 to 30 ug. Study-wide findings and caveats: Overlap between patients and controls comprised just under 30 CD8+ CDR3 sequences.

This clonotype was obtained from a human donor with aplastic anemia. Input material: sorted CD4+, CD8+, or CD8+CD57+ T cells (not recorded which) from PBMCs. The J gene is TRBJ2-7, the V gene TRBV20-1; 9 nucleotides align to TRBD2. CDR3 protein: CSARDGSGRVMTLYEQYF. CDR3 in DNA: TGCAGTGCTAGAGATGGTAGCGGGAGAGTCATGACCCTCTACGAGCAGTACTTC.